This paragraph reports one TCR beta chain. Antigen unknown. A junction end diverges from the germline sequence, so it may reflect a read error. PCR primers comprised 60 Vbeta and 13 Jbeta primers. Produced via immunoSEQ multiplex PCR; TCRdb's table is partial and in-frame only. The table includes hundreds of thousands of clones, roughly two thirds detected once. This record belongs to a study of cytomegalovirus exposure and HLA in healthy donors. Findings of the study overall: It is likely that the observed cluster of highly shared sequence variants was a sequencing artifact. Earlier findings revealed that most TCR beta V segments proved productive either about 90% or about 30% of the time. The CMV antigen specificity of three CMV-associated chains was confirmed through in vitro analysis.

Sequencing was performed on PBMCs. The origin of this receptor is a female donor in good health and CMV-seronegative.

This chain's CDR3 is CAGRWLGGAGELFF. DNA for the CDR3: TGTGCCGGCAGGTGGCTTGGGGGGGCCGGGGAGCTGTTTTTT. This sequence joins TRBV5-6 and TRBJ2-2, with TRBD2 identical over 7 bases. CDR1 and CDR2 (germline): SGHDT, YYEEEE. The CDR3 runs to 14 residues. Full variable domain (rest looked up from reference TRBV5-6 and TRBJ2-2): DAGVTQSPTHLIKTRGQQVTLRCSPKSGHDTVSWYQQALGQGPQFIFQYYEEEERQRGNFPDRFSGHQFPNYSSELNVNALLLGDSALYLCAGRWLGGAGELFFGEGSRLTVL.